This TCR beta chain comes out of a study of HIV-infected children after antiretroviral therapy interruption. Study background: Recorded EBV and CMV exposure existed for most children. For the interruption arm, samples span week 0 through about 3 years after study end. Weeks 0, 48 and 150 were sampled under continuous treatment.

The TCR library was built from RNA with a 3' RACE protocol and unique molecular identifiers. TCRdb called the 3' RACE reads again in MiXCR, with one record for every CDR3 protein. Of approximately 89,000 distinct CDR3 sequences in the sample, less than 7% were seen once. The CDR3 runs 14 residues. The V gene lost 5 bases and the J gene lost 4 bases, with 14 bases spanning the gap. Germline assignment: CDR1 SGHTA and CDR2 FQGNSA. Regarding treatment: PENTA 11 planned treatment interruption arm or continuous ART arm. Naive CD4+ CD45RA+ CD45RO- T cells were sorted from thawed PBMCs. The origin of this receptor is a pool of human donors with HIV. Sequenced here: CD45RA+ CD4+ T cells from PBMCs, pooled from several time points, sampled from a donor given antiretroviral therapy, either interrupted or continuous. Subset denoted: naive CD4+ CD45RA+ CD45RO- T cells. The chain links TRBV7-2 to TRBJ1-2; TRBD1 might be the D (6 bases). The CDR3 reads CASSPTGQGYGYTF. CDR3 sequence (DNA): TGTGCCAGCAGCCCAACAGGGCAAGGCTATGGCTACACCTTC.